The rows below give T cell receptor beta chains drawn from one sample of a study of graft-versus-host responses after intestinal transplantation. Assay used: immunoSEQ multiplex PCR; TCRdb lists only in-frame clones, some missing. The repertoire holds about 88,000 clones, 85% to 90% seen once, with 0.11% in the top ten. Their antigen targets remain unknown. Sequencing was performed on unstimulated CD4+ T cells sorted from spleen or lymph node cells, taken before intestinal transplant. These TCRs come from a human donor who received an intestinal transplant. Each CDR3 is given with its conserved first and last residue. The D gene is left open where the match is weak. Clone size, where shown, is once, few, many, or a class for clones that have expanded.

abundance | j_gene | v_gene | d_gene | CDR3aa | CDR3nt
once | TRBJ1-2 | TRBV7-9 | NA | CASSADGGSYGYTF | TGTGCCAGCAGTGCAGATGGGGGGTCATATGGCTACACCTTC
NA | TRBJ2-1 | TRBV7-8 | TRBD2 | CASSFFPGGTYNEQFF | TGTGCCAGCAGCTTCTTCCCCGGGGGGACGTACAATGAGCAGTTCTTC
NA | TRBJ1-5 | TRBV4-1 | NA | CASSQGSKGPTSKPQHF | TGCGCCAGCAGCCAAGGTAGTAAGGGGCCTACAAGTAAGCCCCAGCATTTT
NA | TRBJ1-6 | TRBV10-3 | NA | CAISESRNSPLHF | TGTGCCATCAGTGAGTCGAGGAATTCACCCCTCCACTTT
NA | TRBJ1-2 | TRBV6-5 | NA | CASRLNGVYGYTF | TGTGCCAGCAGGCTAAACGGGGTCTATGGCTACACCTTC
NA | TRBJ2-7 | TRBV4-1 | TRBD1 | CASSQQRGPEIYEQYF | TGCGCCAGCAGCCAACAAAGGGGGCCCGAGATCTACGAGCAGTACTTC
NA | TRBJ1-6 | TRBV5-1 | NA | CASSLEGRVGSPLHF | TGCGCCAGCAGCTTGGAGGGCAGGGTGGGCTCACCCCTCCACTTT
NA | TRBJ2-2 | TRBV19 | NA | CAVQGRPVDGELFF | TGTGCCGTTCAGGGCCGTCCCGTGGACGGGGAGCTGTTTTTT
NA | TRBJ1-5 | TRBV19 | NA | CASSIDSNNQPQHF | TGTGCCAGTAGTATTGACAGTAACAATCAGCCCCAGCATTTT
NA | TRBJ1-2 | TRBV11-1 | NA | CASSSAGYGYTF | TGTGCCAGCAGCTCCGCAGGGTATGGCTACACCTTC
NA | TRBJ1-6 | TRBV28 | NA | CASRVDSSYNSPLHF | TGTGCCAGCAGAGTTGACAGCTCCTATAATTCACCCCTCCACTTT
NA | TRBJ1-4 | TRBV10-3 | NA | CAISREQGLGEKLFF | TGTGCCATCAGCAGAGAACAGGGATTAGGTGAAAAACTGTTTTTT
NA | TRBJ2-7 | TRBV18 | TRBD2 | CASSPSGGSPYEQYF | TGTGCCAGCTCACCAAGCGGGGGCTCCCCCTACGAGCAGTACTTC
NA | TRBJ2-5 | TRBV4-1 | TRBD2 | CASSRGGAGETQYF | TGCGCCAGCAGCCGCGGGGGGGCGGGAGAGACCCAGTACTTC
few | TRBJ2-7 | TRBV18 | NA | CASSSYRVSSYEQYF | TGTGCCAGCTCGAGCTACAGGGTAAGCTCCTACGAGCAGTACTTC
NA | TRBJ1-1 | TRBV4-2 | NA | CASSQDRAGAFEAFF | TGTGCCAGCAGCCAAGATCGGGCGGGTGCCTTTGAAGCTTTCTTT
once | TRBJ2-5 | TRBV9 | TRBD2 | CASSLGGAQETQYF | TGTGCCAGCAGCCTCGGGGGGGCCCAGGAGACCCAGTACTTC
NA | TRBJ1-3 | TRBV7-2 | NA | CASSLVASSGNTIYF | TGTGCCAGCAGCTTAGTAGCTAGCTCTGGAAACACCATATATTTT
NA | TRBJ2-5 | TRBV6-1 | NA | CASSDRLETQYF | TGTGCCAGCTCTGACAGGCTGGAGACCCAGTACTTC
few | TRBJ1-5 | TRBV25-1 | NA | CASSEGGQPQHF | TGTGCCAGCAGTGAGGGGGGTCAGCCCCAGCATTTT
NA | TRBJ2-6 | TRBV6-1 | NA | CASREAGANVLTF | TGTGCCAGCAGGGAGGCGGGGGCCAACGTCCTGACTTTC
once | TRBJ1-1 | TRBV5-1 | TRBD1 | CASSPRTGEVNTEAFF | TGCGCCAGCAGCCCCCGGACAGGGGAGGTGAACACTGAAGCTTTCTTT
NA | TRBJ1-2 | TRBV7-8 | TRBD1 | CASSLGGDRGYTF | TGTGCCAGCAGCTTAGGAGGGGACAGGGGCTACACCTTC
NA | TRBJ2-5 | TRBV7-7 | TRBD1 | CASSTRQGARETQYF | TGTGCTAGCAGCACGAGACAGGGGGCTCGGGAGACCCAGTACTTC
NA | TRBJ2-5 | TRBV6-1 | TRBD1 | CASMTGLWETQYF | TGTGCCAGCATGACAGGGTTATGGGAGACCCAGTACTTC
NA | TRBJ1-1 | TRBV5-1 | NA | CASSLVDSNTEAFF | TGCGCCAGCAGCTTGGTCGACAGTAACACTGAAGCTTTCTTT
once | TRBJ2-5 | TRBV12-5 | TRBD2 | CASGLSLAGGGKETQYF | TGTGCTAGTGGTTTGTCACTAGCGGGGGGCGGAAAAGAGACCCAGTACTTC
NA | TRBJ2-5 | TRBV15 | NA | CATSRGGETQYF | TGTGCCACCAGCAGGGGGGGAGAGACCCAGTACTTC
NA | TRBJ1-6 | TRBV6-5 | TRBD1 | CATRQGGNSPLHF | TGTGCCACAAGACAGGGGGGAAATTCACCCCTCCACTTT
NA | TRBJ2-7 | TRBV4-2 | TRBD2 | CASSQDPGLPNNEQYF | TGTGCCAGCAGCCAGGATCCGGGACTACCCAATAACGAGCAGTACTTC
NA | TRBJ2-1 | TRBV7-9 | NA | CASSLGGLGEQFF | TGTGCCAGCAGCTTAGGCGGGTTAGGTGAGCAGTTCTTC
NA | TRBJ1-6 | TRBV6-1 | TRBD1 | CASSSGTGINSPLHF | TGTGCCAGCAGTTCCGGGACAGGGATTAATTCACCCCTCCACTTT